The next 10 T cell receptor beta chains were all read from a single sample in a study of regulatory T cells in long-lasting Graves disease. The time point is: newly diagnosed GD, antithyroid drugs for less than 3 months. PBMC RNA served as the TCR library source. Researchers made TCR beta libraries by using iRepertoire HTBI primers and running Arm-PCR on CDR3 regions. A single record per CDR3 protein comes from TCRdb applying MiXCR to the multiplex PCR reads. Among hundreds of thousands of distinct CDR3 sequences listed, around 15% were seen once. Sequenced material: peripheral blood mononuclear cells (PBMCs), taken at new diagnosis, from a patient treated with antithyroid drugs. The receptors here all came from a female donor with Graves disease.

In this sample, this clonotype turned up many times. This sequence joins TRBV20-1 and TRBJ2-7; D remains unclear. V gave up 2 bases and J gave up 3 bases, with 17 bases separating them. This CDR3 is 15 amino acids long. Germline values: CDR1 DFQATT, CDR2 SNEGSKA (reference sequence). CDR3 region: CSARPRTDPIYEQYF. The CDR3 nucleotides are TGCAGTGCTAGACCACGGACGGATCCTATCTACGAGCAGTACTTC.

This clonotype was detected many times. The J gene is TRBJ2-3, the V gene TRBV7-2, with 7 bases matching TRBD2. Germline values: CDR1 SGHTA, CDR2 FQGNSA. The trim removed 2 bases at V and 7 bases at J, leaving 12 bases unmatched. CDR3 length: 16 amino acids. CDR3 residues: CASSLRYGGSRNTQYF. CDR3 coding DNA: TGTGCCAGCAGCTTAAGGTACGGCGGGAGTAGGAATACGCAGTATTTT.

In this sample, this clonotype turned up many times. Here the CDR3 reads CASSSTWTSGTYTDTQYF. The CDR3 DNA follows: TGTGCCAGCAGTTCGACTTGGACTAGCGGAACCTACACAGATACGCAGTATTTT. The genes are TRBV27 and TRBJ2-3, with 10 positions matching TRBD2. This CDR3 has 18 residues. The germline CDR1 and CDR2 sequences are MNHEY and SMNVEV (reference sequence). The J segment lost 2 bases and the V segment lost 4 bases, leaving 12 bases of the junction unmatched.

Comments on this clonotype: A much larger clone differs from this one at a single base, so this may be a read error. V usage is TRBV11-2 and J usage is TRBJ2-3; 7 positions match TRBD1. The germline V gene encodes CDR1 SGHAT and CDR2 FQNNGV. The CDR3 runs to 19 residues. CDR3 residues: CVSSLAGRKGAWNTDTQYF. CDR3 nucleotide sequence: TGTGTCAGCAGCTTAGCCGGACGTAAGGGGGCCTGGAACACAGATACGCAGTATTTT.

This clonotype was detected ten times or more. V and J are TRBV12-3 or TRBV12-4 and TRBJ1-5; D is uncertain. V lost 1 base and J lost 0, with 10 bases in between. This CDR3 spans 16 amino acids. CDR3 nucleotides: TGTGCCAGCAGTTTAGGCCGGAGTAATAGCAATCAGCCCCAGCATTTT. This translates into CASSLGRSNSNQPQHF.

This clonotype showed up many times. The CDR3 loop reads CASSDKGRYNEQFF. The CDR3 DNA reads TGTGCCAGCAGTGACAAAGGACGTTACAATGAGCAGTTCTTC. The V gene is TRBV27, the J gene TRBJ2-1; D unclear. V was pared by 5 bases and J by 4 bases, with 12 bases between. The CDR3 contains 14 residues. The germline gives CDR1 MNHEY, CDR2 SMNVEV (reference sequence).

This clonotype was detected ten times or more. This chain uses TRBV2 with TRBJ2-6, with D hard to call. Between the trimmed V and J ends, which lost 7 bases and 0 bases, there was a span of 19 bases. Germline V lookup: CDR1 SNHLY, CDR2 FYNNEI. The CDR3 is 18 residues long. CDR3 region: CASKALGYLSSGANVLTF. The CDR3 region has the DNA TGTGCCAGCAAGGCTCTGGGATACTTATCCTCTGGGGCCAACGTCCTGACTTTC. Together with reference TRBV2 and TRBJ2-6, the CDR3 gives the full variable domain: EPEVTQTPSHQVTQMGQEVILRCVPISNHLYFYWYRQILGQKVEFLVSFYNNEISEKSEIFDDQFSVERPDGSNFTLKIRSTKLEDSAMYFCASKALGYLSSGANVLTFGAGSRLTVL.

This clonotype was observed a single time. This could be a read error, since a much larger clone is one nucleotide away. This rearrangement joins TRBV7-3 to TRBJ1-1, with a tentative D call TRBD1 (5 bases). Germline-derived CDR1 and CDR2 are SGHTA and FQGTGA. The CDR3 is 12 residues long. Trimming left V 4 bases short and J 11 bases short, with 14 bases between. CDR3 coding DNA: TGTGCCAGCAGCTCCAGTGGGGCAACGGCTTTCTTT. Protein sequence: CASSSSGATAFF.

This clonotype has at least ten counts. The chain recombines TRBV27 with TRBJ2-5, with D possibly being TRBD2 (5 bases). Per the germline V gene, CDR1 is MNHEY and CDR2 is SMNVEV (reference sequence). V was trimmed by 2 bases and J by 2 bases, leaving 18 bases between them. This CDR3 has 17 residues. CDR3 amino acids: CASSLMSLGAKQETQYF. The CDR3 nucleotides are TGTGCCAGCAGTTTAATGTCGTTGGGAGCGAAACAAGAGACCCAGTACTTC.

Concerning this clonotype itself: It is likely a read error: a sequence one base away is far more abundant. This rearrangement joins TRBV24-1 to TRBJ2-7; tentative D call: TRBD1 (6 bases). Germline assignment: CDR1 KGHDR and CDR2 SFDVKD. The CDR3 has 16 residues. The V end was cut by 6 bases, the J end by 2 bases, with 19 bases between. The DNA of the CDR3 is TGTGCCACCAGTCCGACATCGGGACACCCCGCCTACGAGCAGTACTTC. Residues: CATSPTSGHPAYEQYF.